A selection of T cell receptor beta chains follows, all from one sample in a study of blood T cell repertoires in COVID-19. Some clones are missing from TCRdb's copy, which holds only in-frame ones; the method was immunoSEQ multiplex PCR. The repertoire holds about 130,000 clones, under 85% seen once, with about 9.6% in the top ten. The sequenced sample consisted of peripheral blood. These receptors all come from a man aged 35 to 55 with active or convalescent COVID-19. CDR3s include the opening cysteine and the closing phenylalanine or tryptophan. The order of the fields is V gene, clone size, CDR3 length, J gene, D gene, CDR3 DNA, CDR3 protein. A D gene is named only where the DNA matches it firmly. Clone size, where shown, is once, few, many, or a class for clones that have expanded.

V gene: TRBV18
clone size: NA
CDR3 length: 13
J gene: TRBJ2-3
D gene: NA
CDR3 DNA: TGTGCCAGCTCACCGAGCAGCACAGATACGCAGTATTTT
CDR3 protein: CASSPSSTDTQYF

V gene: TRBV19
clone size: NA
CDR3 length: 14
J gene: TRBJ2-2
D gene: TRBD1
CDR3 DNA: TGTGCCAGTAGTCCGGGACAGGGGGCCGGGGAGCTGTTTTTT
CDR3 protein: CASSPGQGAGELFF

V gene: TRBV7-7
clone size: NA
CDR3 length: 18
J gene: TRBJ2-1
D gene: TRBD2
CDR3 DNA: TGTGCCAGCAGCTTAGGGACTAGCGGGGGGGCAAGGATCGATGAGCAGTTCTTC
CDR3 protein: CASSLGTSGGARIDEQFF

V gene: TRBV9
clone size: NA
CDR3 length: 19
J gene: TRBJ2-1
D gene: TRBD2
CDR3 DNA: TGTGCCAGCAGCCAGGGGACTAGCGGGGGGGCTGGAACCTACAATGAGCAGTTCTTC
CDR3 protein: CASSQGTSGGAGTYNEQFF

V gene: TRBV10-1
clone size: NA
CDR3 length: 13
J gene: TRBJ2-7
D gene: NA
CDR3 DNA: TGCGCCAGCAGTCAGGGTAGTTCCTACGAGCAGTACTTC
CDR3 protein: CASSQGSSYEQYF

V gene: TRBV4-2
clone size: NA
CDR3 length: 15
J gene: TRBJ1-6
D gene: TRBD1
CDR3 DNA: TGTGCCAGCAGCCCGGGACAGGTGGGAAATTCACCCCTCCACTTT
CDR3 protein: CASSPGQVGNSPLHF

V gene: TRBV15
clone size: NA
CDR3 length: 20
J gene: TRBJ2-7
D gene: TRBD1
CDR3 DNA: TGTGCCACCAGCAGAAACTATCCCGGGACAGGGAGGGGGTTTCTCTCCGAGCAGTACTTC
CDR3 protein: CATSRNYPGTGRGFLSEQYF

V gene: TRBV2
clone size: NA
CDR3 length: 15
J gene: TRBJ2-3
D gene: TRBD2
CDR3 DNA: TGTGCCAGCACACCCTTGGGGGGGAGGACAGATACGCAGTATTTT
CDR3 protein: CASTPLGGRTDTQYF

V gene: TRBV29-1
clone size: few
CDR3 length: 13
J gene: TRBJ2-7
D gene: NA
CDR3 DNA: TGCAGCGTTGAAGAGGTGCAGGGCCACGAGCAGTACTTC
CDR3 protein: CSVEEVQGHEQYF

V gene: TRBV2
clone size: NA
CDR3 length: 14
J gene: TRBJ2-2
D gene: TRBD1
CDR3 DNA: TGTGCCAGCAGGGGGACAGGGGGCACCGGGGAGCTGTTTTTT
CDR3 protein: CASRGTGGTGELFF

V gene: TRBV27
clone size: NA
CDR3 length: 14
J gene: TRBJ2-1
D gene: TRBD2
CDR3 DNA: TGTGCCAGCAGTTTAGTGGGACTAGGAAATGAGCAGTTCTTC
CDR3 protein: CASSLVGLGNEQFF

V gene: TRBV7-9
clone size: NA
CDR3 length: 15
J gene: TRBJ1-4
D gene: TRBD1
CDR3 DNA: TGTGCCAGCAGCTTAAGGACAGGGGGGAATGAAAAACTGTTTTTT
CDR3 protein: CASSLRTGGNEKLFF

V gene: TRBV18
clone size: NA
CDR3 length: 11
J gene: TRBJ1-1
D gene: NA
CDR3 DNA: TGTGCCAGCTCACCCGTAACTGAAGCTTTCTTT
CDR3 protein: CASSPVTEAFF

V gene: TRBV5-4
clone size: NA
CDR3 length: 13
J gene: TRBJ2-7
D gene: NA
CDR3 DNA: TGTGCCAGCAGCTCGGGAGACAGATACGAGCAGTACTTC
CDR3 protein: CASSSGDRYEQYF

V gene: TRBV19
clone size: once
CDR3 length: 17
J gene: TRBJ1-1
D gene: NA
CDR3 DNA: TGTGCCAGTAGTATAGGGGAGGGGCGGGGAACGGACACTGAAGCTTTCTTT
CDR3 protein: CASSIGEGRGTDTEAFF

V gene: TRBV24-1
clone size: NA
CDR3 length: 20
J gene: TRBJ2-1
D gene: TRBD1
CDR3 DNA: TGTGCCACCAGTGATCAAAACCGGGACAGGGGGACCAGCTCCTACAATGAGCAGTTCTTC
CDR3 protein: CATSDQNRDRGTSSYNEQFF

V gene: TRBV7-9
clone size: NA
CDR3 length: 15
J gene: TRBJ2-2
D gene: TRBD1
CDR3 DNA: TGTGCCAGCAGCAAACAGGGGGCGAACACCGGGGAGCTGTTTTTT
CDR3 protein: CASSKQGANTGELFF

V gene: TRBV18
clone size: few
CDR3 length: 12
J gene: TRBJ2-7
D gene: NA
CDR3 DNA: TGTGCCAGCTCACCACGGGGGGACGAGCAGTACTTC
CDR3 protein: CASSPRGDEQYF

V gene: TRBV12-3/TRBV12-4
clone size: NA
CDR3 length: 12
J gene: TRBJ2-1
D gene: NA
CDR3 DNA: TGTGCCAGCAGTTATCATAGCAATGAGCAGTTCTTC
CDR3 protein: CASSYHSNEQFF

V gene: TRBV6-6
clone size: NA
CDR3 length: 14
J gene: TRBJ2-7
D gene: TRBD1
CDR3 DNA: TGTGCCAGCAGTTTCGGACAGGGCCCCGGCGAGCAGTACTTC
CDR3 protein: CASSFGQGPGEQYF

V gene: TRBV3-1/TRBV3-2
clone size: NA
CDR3 length: 13
J gene: TRBJ2-2
D gene: NA
CDR3 DNA: TGTGCCAGCAGCCAAGCCGGTCCCGGGGAGCTGTTTTTT
CDR3 protein: CASSQAGPGELFF

V gene: TRBV12-3/TRBV12-4
clone size: NA
CDR3 length: 13
J gene: TRBJ1-1
D gene: NA
CDR3 DNA: TGTGCCAGCAGTTTTGGGGGGATCCCTGAAGCTTTCTTT
CDR3 protein: CASSFGGIPEAFF

V gene: TRBV9
clone size: NA
CDR3 length: 16
J gene: TRBJ1-3
D gene: TRBD1
CDR3 DNA: TGTGCCAGCAGCCGTTTGACAGGGGTGTCAGGAAACACCATATATTTT
CDR3 protein: CASSRLTGVSGNTIYF

V gene: TRBV3-1/TRBV3-2
clone size: NA
CDR3 length: 17
J gene: TRBJ1-6
D gene: NA
CDR3 DNA: TGTGCCAGCAGCCAACGACGCCCAGGGGTTAGAAATTCACCCCTCCACTTT
CDR3 protein: CASSQRRPGVRNSPLHF

V gene: TRBV10-2
clone size: NA
CDR3 length: 14
J gene: TRBJ1-1
D gene: TRBD1
CDR3 DNA: TGCGCCAGCAGCCTTGGGACAGGAGGCACTGAAGCTTTCTTT
CDR3 protein: CASSLGTGGTEAFF

V gene: TRBV6-2/TRBV6-3
clone size: NA
CDR3 length: 14
J gene: TRBJ1-5
D gene: NA
CDR3 DNA: TGTGCCAGCAGTTACACAGGAACCAATCAGCCCCAGCATTTT
CDR3 protein: CASSYTGTNQPQHF

V gene: TRBV29-1
clone size: NA
CDR3 length: 15
J gene: TRBJ2-3
D gene: TRBD2
CDR3 DNA: TGCAGCGGGAGGACTAGCGGGGGGGTGATAGATACGCAGTATTTT
CDR3 protein: CSGRTSGGVIDTQYF

V gene: TRBV4-2
clone size: NA
CDR3 length: 15
J gene: TRBJ2-7
D gene: TRBD1
CDR3 DNA: TGTGCCAGCAGCCAAGATGTGGGACAGTTCTACGAGCAGTACTTC
CDR3 protein: CASSQDVGQFYEQYF

V gene: TRBV29-1
clone size: once
CDR3 length: 12
J gene: TRBJ1-2
D gene: NA
CDR3 DNA: TGCAGCGTCACTGGCAGGGAGGCTGGCTACACCTTC
CDR3 protein: CSVTGREAGYTF

V gene: TRBV2
clone size: NA
CDR3 length: 14
J gene: TRBJ1-5
D gene: NA
CDR3 DNA: TGTGCCAGCAGTCGAGACAAAAGCAATCAGCCCCAGCATTTT
CDR3 protein: CASSRDKSNQPQHF

V gene: TRBV18
clone size: NA
CDR3 length: 17
J gene: TRBJ1-4
D gene: NA
CDR3 DNA: TGTGCCAGCTCACCATTGGGTCGGACACCAACTAATGAAAAACTGTTTTTT
CDR3 protein: CASSPLGRTPTNEKLFF

V gene: TRBV5-1
clone size: NA
CDR3 length: 14
J gene: TRBJ2-7
D gene: NA
CDR3 DNA: TGCGCCAGCAGCTTAGACGGACAGACCTACGAGCAGTACTTC
CDR3 protein: CASSLDGQTYEQYF

V gene: TRBV5-4
clone size: NA
CDR3 length: 18
J gene: TRBJ2-1
D gene: TRBD2
CDR3 DNA: TGTGCCAGCAGCTCTTCGGCGGCCGGGACTAGCGGCCTCAATGAGCAGTTCTTC
CDR3 protein: CASSSSAAGTSGLNEQFF

V gene: TRBV2
clone size: NA
CDR3 length: 13
J gene: TRBJ1-2
D gene: NA
CDR3 DNA: TGTGCCTCCGCACGGGGGTCGGGCTATGGCTACACCTTC
CDR3 protein: CASARGSGYGYTF

V gene: TRBV28
clone size: NA
CDR3 length: 17
J gene: TRBJ1-1
D gene: TRBD1
CDR3 DNA: TGTGCCAGCAGTTTTTGGGGGACAGGGGACCCGAACACTGAAGCTTTCTTT
CDR3 protein: CASSFWGTGDPNTEAFF

V gene: TRBV10-3
clone size: NA
CDR3 length: 15
J gene: TRBJ2-6
D gene: TRBD1
CDR3 DNA: TGTGCCATCAGGGGACCGGGACAGGACTCCAACGTCCTGACTTTC
CDR3 protein: CAIRGPGQDSNVLTF

V gene: TRBV4-2
clone size: NA
CDR3 length: 18
J gene: TRBJ2-7
D gene: NA
CDR3 DNA: TGTGCCAGCAGCCGCCAGATTCCGGGGGGCTTCGCATCCTACGAGCAGTACTTC
CDR3 protein: CASSRQIPGGFASYEQYF

V gene: TRBV9
clone size: NA
CDR3 length: 16
J gene: TRBJ2-1
D gene: TRBD2
CDR3 DNA: TGTGCCAGCAGCGTAGCTTTGCGGGGGGGCTACAATGAGCAGTTCTTC
CDR3 protein: CASSVALRGGYNEQFF

V gene: TRBV6-4
clone size: few
CDR3 length: 14
J gene: TRBJ1-5
D gene: NA
CDR3 DNA: TGTGCCAGCAGTGACAGTAGTAGCAATCAGCCCCAGCATTTT
CDR3 protein: CASSDSSSNQPQHF

V gene: TRBV7-9
clone size: NA
CDR3 length: 16
J gene: TRBJ2-3
D gene: TRBD2
CDR3 DNA: TGTGCCAGCAGGGAACTAGCGGGGGGAAGCACAGATACGCAGTATTTT
CDR3 protein: CASRELAGGSTDTQYF